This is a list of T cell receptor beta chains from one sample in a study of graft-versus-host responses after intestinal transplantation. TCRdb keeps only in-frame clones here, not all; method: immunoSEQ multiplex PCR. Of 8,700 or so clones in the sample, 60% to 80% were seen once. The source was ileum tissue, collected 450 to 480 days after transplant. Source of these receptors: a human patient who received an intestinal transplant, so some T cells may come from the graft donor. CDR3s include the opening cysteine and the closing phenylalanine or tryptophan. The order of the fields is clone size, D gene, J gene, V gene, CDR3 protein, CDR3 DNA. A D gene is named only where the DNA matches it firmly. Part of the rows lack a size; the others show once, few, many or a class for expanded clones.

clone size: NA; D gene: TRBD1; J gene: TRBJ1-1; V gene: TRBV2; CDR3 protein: CASRDRTGSNTEAFF; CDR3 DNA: TGTGCCAGCAGGGACCGGACAGGGAGTAACACTGAAGCTTTCTTT
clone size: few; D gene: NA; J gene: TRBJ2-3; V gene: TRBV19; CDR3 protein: CASSIPNRLDTQYF; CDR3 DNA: TGTGCCAGTAGTATACCCAACAGGCTGGATACGCAGTATTTT
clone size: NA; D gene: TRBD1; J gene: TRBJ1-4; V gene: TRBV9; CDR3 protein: CASSVGQGVNEKLFF; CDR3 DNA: TGTGCCAGCAGCGTAGGACAGGGGGTTAATGAAAAACTGTTTTTT
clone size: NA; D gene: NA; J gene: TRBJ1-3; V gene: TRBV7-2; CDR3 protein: CASSYDPLSGNTIYF; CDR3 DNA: TGTGCCAGCAGCTATGACCCTCTCTCTGGAAACACCATATATTTT
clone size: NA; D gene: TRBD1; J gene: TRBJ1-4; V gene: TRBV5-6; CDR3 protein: CASSLNLQGATNEKLFF; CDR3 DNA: TGTGCCAGCAGCCTTAATCTTCAGGGGGCCACTAATGAAAAACTGTTTTTT
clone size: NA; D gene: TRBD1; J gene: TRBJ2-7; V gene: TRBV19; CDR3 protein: CASSIRTGSHEQYF; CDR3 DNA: TGTGCCAGTAGTATTCGGACAGGGAGCCACGAGCAGTACTTC
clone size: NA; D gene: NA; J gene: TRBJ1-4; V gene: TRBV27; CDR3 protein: CASSSHPIPGGANEKLFF; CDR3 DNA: TGTGCCAGCAGTTCGCACCCCATCCCGGGGGGGGCGAATGAAAAACTGTTTTTT
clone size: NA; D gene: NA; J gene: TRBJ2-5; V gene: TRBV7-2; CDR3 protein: CASSLYRAGETQYF; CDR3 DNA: TGTGCCAGCAGCTTATACAGGGCGGGGGAGACCCAGTACTTC
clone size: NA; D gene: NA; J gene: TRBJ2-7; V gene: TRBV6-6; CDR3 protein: CASSYERLYEQYF; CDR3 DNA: TGTGCCAGCAGTTACGAGCGCCTCTACGAGCAGTACTTC
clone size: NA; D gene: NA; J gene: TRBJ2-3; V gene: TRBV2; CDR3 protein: CASSEFAGRSTDTQYF; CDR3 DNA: TGTGCCAGCAGTGAATTTGCGGGCCGGAGCACAGATACGCAGTATTTT
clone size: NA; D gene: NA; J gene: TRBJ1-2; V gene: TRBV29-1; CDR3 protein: CSVEQGRGYTF; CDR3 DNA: TGCAGCGTTGAACAGGGCCGAGGCTACACCTTC
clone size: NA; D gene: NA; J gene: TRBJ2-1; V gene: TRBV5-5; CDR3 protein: CASSFVGTRNNEQFF; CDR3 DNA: TGTGCCAGCAGCTTTGTTGGGACTCGAAACAATGAGCAGTTCTTC
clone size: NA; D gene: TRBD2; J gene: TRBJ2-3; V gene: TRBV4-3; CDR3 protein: CASSQDPPGLAADTQYF; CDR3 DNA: TGCGCCAGCAGCCAAGACCCGCCGGGACTAGCGGCAGATACGCAGTATTTT
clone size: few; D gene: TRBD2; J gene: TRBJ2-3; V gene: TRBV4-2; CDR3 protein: CASSRTSGGVTDTQYF; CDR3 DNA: TGTGCCAGCAGCCGGACTAGCGGGGGGGTCACAGATACGCAGTATTTT
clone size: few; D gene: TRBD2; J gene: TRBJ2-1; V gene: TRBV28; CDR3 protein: CASSFEVGDSGGPFGEQFF; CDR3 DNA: TGTGCCAGCAGTTTTGAGGTTGGAGATAGCGGGGGACCCTTTGGCGAGCAGTTCTTC
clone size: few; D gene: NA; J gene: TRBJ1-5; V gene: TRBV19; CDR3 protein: CASSILNQPQHF; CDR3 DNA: TGTGCCAGTAGTATCTTGAATCAGCCCCAGCATTTT
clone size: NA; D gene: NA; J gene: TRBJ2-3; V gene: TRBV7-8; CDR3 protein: CASSTITHTDHSQGTSTDTQYF; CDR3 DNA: TGTGCCAGCAGCACAATAACTCACACGGACCACTCCCAGGGGACGAGCACAGATACGCAGTATTTT
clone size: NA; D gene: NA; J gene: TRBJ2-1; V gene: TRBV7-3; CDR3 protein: CASNAKGGSYNEQFF; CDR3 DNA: TGTGCCAGCAACGCTAAGGGTGGCTCCTACAATGAGCAGTTCTTC
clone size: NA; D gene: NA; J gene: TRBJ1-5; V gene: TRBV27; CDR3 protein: CASSLWAPYWGRSNQPQHF; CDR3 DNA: TGTGCCAGCAGTTTATGGGCCCCCTACTGGGGAAGGAGCAATCAGCCCCAGCATTTT
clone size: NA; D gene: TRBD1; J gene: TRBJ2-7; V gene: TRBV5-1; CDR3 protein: CASSLSTGYPYEQYF; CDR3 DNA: TGCGCCAGCAGCTTATCGACAGGGTACCCCTACGAGCAGTACTTC
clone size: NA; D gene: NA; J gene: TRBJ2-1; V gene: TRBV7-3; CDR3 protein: CASRLGPNNEQFF; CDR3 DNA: TGTGCCAGCAGGTTGGGTCCCAACAATGAGCAGTTCTTC
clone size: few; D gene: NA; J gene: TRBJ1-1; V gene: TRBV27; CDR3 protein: CASSVYVNTEAFF; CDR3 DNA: TGTGCCAGCAGTGTATATGTGAACACTGAAGCTTTCTTT
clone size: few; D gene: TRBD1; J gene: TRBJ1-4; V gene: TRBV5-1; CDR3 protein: CASSFSPTTGPNEKLFF; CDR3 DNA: TGCGCCAGCAGCTTCTCCCCTACGACAGGGCCTAATGAAAAACTGTTTTTT
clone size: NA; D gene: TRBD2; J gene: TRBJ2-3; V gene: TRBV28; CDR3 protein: CASVAGDLDTQYF; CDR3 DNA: TGTGCCAGCGTAGCGGGGGACTTGGATACGCAGTATTTT
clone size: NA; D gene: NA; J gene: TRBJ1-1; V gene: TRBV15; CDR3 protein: CATSSRGNTEAFF; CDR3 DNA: TGTGCCACCAGCAGTCGGGGGAACACTGAAGCTTTCTTT
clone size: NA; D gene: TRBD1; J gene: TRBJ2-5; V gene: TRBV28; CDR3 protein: CASRGQGRETQYF; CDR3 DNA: TGTGCCAGCAGGGGACAGGGCCGAGAGACCCAGTACTTC